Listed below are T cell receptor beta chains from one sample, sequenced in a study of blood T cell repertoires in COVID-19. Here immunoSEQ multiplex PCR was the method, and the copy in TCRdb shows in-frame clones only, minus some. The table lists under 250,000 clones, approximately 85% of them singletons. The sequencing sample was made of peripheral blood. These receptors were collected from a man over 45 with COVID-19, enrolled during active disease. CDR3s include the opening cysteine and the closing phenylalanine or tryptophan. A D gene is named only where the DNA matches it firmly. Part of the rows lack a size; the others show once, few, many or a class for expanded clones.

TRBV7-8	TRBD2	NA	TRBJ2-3	CASSLLAGGLTDTQYF	TGTGCCAGCAGCTTACTAGCGGGGGGCCTCACAGATACGCAGTATTTT
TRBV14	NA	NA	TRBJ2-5	CASSQDHWRGGETQYF	TGTGCCAGCAGCCAAGACCACTGGCGGGGTGGGGAGACCCAGTACTTC
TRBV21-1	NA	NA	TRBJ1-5	CASRTPPLPQPQHF	TGTGCCAGCAGAACACCCCCTTTACCTCAGCCCCAGCATTTT
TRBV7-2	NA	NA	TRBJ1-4	CASSHSRGHPRQLTF	TGTGCCAGCAGCCATAGCCGGGGACACCCCCGGCAGTTGACTTTT
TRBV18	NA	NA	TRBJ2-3	CASSPPSGETDTQYF	TGTGCCAGCTCACCACCGTCGGGGGAGACGGATACGCAGTATTTT
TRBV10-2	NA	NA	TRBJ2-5	CASSEHSQETQYF	TGCGCCAGCAGTGAACATTCTCAAGAGACCCAGTACTTC
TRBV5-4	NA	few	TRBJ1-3	CASSLGGQPGNTIYF	TGTGCCAGCAGCTTGGGGGGCCAACCTGGAAACACCATATATTTT
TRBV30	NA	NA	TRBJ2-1	CAWSGGSLAFGEQFF	TGTGCCTGGAGTGGGGGCTCCCTTGCCTTTGGTGAGCAGTTCTTC
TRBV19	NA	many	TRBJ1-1	CASSILQGNTEAFF	TGTGCCAGTAGTATTCTACAGGGTAACACTGAAGCTTTCTTT
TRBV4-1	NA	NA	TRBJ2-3	CASSRGSGATDTQYF	TGCGCCAGCAGCCGGGGATCGGGAGCCACAGATACGCAGTATTTT
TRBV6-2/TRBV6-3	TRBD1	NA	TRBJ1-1	CASSYGGARTGVEAFF	TGTGCCAGCAGTTACGGGGGGGCGAGGACAGGGGTTGAAGCTTTCTTT
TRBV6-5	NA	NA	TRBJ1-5	CASSLVRGGNQPQHF	TGTGCCAGCAGCTTGGTTCGGGGTGGCAATCAGCCCCAGCATTTT
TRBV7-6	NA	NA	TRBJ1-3	CASSRGGSSGNTIYF	TGTGCCAGCAGCCGGGGTGGCAGCTCTGGAAACACCATATATTTT
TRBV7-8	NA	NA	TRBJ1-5	CASSAGQFPQHF	TGTGCCAGCAGCGCAGGACAGTTCCCCCAGCATTTT